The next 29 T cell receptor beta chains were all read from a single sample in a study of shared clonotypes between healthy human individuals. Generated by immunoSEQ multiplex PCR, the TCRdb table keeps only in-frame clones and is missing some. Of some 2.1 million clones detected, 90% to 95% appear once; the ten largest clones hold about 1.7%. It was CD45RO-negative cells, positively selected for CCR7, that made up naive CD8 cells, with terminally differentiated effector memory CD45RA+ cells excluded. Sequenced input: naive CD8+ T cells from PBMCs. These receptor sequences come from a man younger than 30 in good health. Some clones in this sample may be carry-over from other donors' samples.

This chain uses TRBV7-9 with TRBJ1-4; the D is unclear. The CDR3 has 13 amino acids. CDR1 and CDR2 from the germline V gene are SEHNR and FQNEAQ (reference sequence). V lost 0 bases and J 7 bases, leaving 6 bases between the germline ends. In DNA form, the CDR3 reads TGTGCCAGCAGCTTAGCCGCATTTGAAAAACTGTTTTTT. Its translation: CASSLAAFEKLFF.

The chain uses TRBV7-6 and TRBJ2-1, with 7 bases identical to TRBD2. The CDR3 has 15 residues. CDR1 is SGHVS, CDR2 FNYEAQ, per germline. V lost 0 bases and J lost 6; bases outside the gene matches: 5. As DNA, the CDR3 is TGTGCCAGCAGCTTAGCGGGAGGGAAAGGCAATGAGCAGTTCTTC. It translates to CASSLAGGKGNEQFF.

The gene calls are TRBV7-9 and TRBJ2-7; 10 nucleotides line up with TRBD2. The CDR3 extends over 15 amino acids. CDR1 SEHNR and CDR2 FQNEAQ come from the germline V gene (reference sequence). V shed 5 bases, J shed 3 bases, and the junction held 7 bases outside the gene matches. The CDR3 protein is CASSPFASGSYEQYF. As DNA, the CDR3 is TGTGCCAGCAGCCCATTCGCTAGCGGGAGCTACGAGCAGTACTTC.

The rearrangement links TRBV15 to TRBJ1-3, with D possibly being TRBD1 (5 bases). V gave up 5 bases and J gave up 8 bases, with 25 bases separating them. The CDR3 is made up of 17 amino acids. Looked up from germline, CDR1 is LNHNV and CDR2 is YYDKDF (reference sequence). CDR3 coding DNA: TGTGCCACCAGCTGCCGGGACGACCCTTACCCCGGGGACACCATATATTTT. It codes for CATSCRDDPYPGDTIYF.

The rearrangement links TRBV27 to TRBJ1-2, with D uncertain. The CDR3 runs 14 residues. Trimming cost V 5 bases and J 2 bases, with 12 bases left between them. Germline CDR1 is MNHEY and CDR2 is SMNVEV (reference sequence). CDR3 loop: CASSVRGGNYGYTF. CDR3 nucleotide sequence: TGTGCCAGCAGTGTCCGTGGTGGGAACTATGGCTACACCTTC.

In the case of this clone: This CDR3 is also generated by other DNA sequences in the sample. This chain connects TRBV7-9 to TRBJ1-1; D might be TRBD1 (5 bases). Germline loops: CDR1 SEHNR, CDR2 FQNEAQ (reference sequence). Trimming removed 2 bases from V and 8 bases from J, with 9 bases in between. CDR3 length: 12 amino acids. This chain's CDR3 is CASSLRGGEAFF. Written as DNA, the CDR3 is TGTGCCAGCAGCTTACGCGGGGGGGAAGCTTTCTTT.

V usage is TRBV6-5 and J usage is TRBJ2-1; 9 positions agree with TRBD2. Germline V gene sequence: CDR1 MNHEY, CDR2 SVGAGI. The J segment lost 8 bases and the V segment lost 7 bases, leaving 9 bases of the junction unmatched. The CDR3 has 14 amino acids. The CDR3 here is CASTPGLASDEQFF. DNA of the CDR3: TGTGCCAGCACGCCGGGACTAGCTTCCGATGAGCAGTTCTTC.

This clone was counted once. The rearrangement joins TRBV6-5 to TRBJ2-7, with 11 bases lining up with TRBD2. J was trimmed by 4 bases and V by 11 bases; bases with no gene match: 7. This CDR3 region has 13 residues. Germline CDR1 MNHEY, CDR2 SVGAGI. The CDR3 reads CAAGPSGRYEQYF. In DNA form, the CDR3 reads TGTGCCGCGGGGCCTAGCGGGAGGTACGAGCAGTACTTC.

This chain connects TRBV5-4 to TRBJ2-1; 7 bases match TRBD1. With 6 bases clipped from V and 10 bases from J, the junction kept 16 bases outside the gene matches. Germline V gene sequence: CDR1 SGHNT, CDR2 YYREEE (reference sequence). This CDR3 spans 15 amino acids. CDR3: CASTSVPGQLMEQFF. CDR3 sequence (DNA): TGTGCCAGCACCTCTGTGCCGGGACAGTTAATGGAGCAGTTCTTC.

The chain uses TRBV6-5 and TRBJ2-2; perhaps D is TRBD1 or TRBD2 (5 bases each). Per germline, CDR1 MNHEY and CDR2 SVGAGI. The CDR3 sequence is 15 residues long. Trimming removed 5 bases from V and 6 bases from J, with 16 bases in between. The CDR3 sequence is CASSTRRTFPGELFF. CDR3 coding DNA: TGTGCCAGCAGTACTAGGCGGACATTCCCCGGGGAGCTGTTTTTT.

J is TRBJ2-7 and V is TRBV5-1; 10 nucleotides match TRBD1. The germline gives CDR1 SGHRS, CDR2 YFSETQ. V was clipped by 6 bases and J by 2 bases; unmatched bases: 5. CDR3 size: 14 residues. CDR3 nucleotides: TGCGCCAGCACCTTTGGGACAGGGGCCTACGAGCAGTACTTC. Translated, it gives CASTFGTGAYEQYF.

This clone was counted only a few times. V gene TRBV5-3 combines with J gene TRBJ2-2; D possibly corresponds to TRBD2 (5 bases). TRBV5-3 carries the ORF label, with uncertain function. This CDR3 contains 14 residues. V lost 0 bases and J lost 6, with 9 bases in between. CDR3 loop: CARSLAEGAGELFF. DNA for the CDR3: TGTGCCAGAAGCTTGGCCGAGGGAGCCGGGGAGCTGTTTTTT.

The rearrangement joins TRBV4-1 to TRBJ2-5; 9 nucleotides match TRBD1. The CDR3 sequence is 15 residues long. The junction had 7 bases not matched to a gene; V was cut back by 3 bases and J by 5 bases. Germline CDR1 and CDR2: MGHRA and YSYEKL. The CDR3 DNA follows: TGCGCCAGCAGCCATTACAGGGGGCCCGGGGAGACCCAGTACTTC. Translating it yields CASSHYRGPGETQYF.

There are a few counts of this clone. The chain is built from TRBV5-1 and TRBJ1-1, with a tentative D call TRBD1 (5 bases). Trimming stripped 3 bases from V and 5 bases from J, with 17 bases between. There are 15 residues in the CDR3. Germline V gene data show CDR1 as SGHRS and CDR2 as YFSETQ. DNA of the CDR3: TGCGCCAGCAGCTCCCCACCAGGGCCGGGGACTGAAGCTTTCTTT. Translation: CASSSPPGPGTEAFF.

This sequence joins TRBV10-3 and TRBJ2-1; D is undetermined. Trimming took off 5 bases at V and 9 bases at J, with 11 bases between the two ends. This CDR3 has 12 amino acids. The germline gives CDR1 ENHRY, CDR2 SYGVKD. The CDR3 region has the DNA TGTGCCATCAGTCCGACGGTGCTTGAGCAGTTCTTC. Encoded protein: CAISPTVLEQFF.

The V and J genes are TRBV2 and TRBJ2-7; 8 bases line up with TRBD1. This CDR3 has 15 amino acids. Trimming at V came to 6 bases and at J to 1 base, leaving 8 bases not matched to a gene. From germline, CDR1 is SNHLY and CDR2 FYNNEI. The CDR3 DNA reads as TGTGCCAGCAGGCACGGACAGGGTACATCCTACGAGCAGTACTTC. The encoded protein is CASRHGQGTSYEQYF.

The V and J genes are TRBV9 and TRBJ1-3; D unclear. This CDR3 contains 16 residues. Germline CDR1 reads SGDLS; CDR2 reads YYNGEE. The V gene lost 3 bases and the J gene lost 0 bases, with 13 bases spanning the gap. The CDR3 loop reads CASSGSITTSGNTIYF. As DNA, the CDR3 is TGTGCCAGCAGCGGGTCTATTACTACCTCTGGAAACACCATATATTTT.

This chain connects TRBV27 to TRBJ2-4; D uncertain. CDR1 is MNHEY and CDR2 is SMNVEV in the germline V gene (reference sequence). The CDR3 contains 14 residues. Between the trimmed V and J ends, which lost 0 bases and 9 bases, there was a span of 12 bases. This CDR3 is CASSLSGGLPIQYF. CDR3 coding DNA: TGTGCCAGCAGTTTATCGGGTGGGTTACCCATTCAGTACTTC.

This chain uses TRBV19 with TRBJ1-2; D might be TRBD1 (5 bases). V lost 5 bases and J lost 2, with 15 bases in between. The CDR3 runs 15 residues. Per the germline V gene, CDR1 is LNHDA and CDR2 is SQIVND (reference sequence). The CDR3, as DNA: TGTGCCAGTAGTTCCCGACGGGGGATGAACTATGGCTACACCTTC. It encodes CASSSRRGMNYGYTF.

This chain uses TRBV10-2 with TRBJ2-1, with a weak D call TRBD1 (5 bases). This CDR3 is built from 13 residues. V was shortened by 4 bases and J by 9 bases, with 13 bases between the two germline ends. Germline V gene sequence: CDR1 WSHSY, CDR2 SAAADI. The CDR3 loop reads CASSAQRDSEQFF. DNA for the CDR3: TGCGCCAGCAGTGCCCAACGCGACAGTGAGCAGTTCTTC.

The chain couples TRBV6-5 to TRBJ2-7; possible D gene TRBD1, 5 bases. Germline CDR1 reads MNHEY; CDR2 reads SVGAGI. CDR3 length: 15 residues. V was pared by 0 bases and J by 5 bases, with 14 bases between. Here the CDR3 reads CASSYSRQGKNEQYF. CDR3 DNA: TGTGCCAGCAGTTACTCTAGGCAGGGTAAAAACGAGCAGTACTTC.

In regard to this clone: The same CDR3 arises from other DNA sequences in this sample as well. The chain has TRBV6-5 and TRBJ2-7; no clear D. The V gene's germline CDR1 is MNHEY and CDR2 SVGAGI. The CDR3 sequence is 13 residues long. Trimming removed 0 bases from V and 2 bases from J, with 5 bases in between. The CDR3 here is CASSYSGAYEQYF. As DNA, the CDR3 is TGTGCCAGCAGTTACTCGGGTGCCTACGAGCAGTACTTC.

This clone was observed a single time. CDR3 protein: CASSPLTVNYGYTF. CDR3 DNA: TGCGCCAGCAGCCCGCTGACAGTTAACTATGGCTACACCTTC. V and J are TRBV4-1 and TRBJ1-2, with D perhaps matching TRBD1 (5 bases). The CDR3 loop spans 14 amino acids. Germline-derived CDR1 and CDR2 are MGHRA and YSYEKL. Between the trimmed V and J ends, which lost 4 bases and 1 base, there was a span of 10 bases.

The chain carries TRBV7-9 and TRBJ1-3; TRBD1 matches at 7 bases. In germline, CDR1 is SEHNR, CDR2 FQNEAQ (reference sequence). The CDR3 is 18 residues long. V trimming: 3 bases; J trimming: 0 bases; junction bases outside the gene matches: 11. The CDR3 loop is CASSLSIRTGSSGNTIYF. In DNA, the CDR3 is TGTGCCAGCAGCTTGTCGATAAGGACAGGAAGCTCTGGAAACACCATATATTTT. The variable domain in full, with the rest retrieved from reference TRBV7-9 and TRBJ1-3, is DTGVSQNPRHKITKRGQNVTFRCDPISEHNRLYWYRQTLGQGPEFLTYFQNEAQLEKSRLLSDRFSAERPKGSFSTLEIQRTEQGDSAMYLCASSLSIRTGSSGNTIYFGEGSWLTVV.

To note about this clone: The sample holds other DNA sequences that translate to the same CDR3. The CDR3 bases are TGTGCCAGCAGTTACTCGGGCGGGACCTACAATGAGCAGTTCTTC. Translated: CASSYSGGTYNEQFF. The gene calls are TRBV6-5 and TRBJ2-1; a weak D match, TRBD2 (6 bases). CDR3 size: 15 residues. V was trimmed by 0 bases and J by 2 bases, leaving 8 bases between them. Germline CDR1 and CDR2: MNHEY and SVGAGI.

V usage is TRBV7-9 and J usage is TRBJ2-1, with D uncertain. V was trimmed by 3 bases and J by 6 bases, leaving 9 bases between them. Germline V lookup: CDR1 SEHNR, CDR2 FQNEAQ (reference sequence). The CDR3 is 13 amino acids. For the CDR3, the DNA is TGTGCCAGCAGCTTGATTACGGGCAATGAGCAGTTCTTC. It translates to CASSLITGNEQFF.

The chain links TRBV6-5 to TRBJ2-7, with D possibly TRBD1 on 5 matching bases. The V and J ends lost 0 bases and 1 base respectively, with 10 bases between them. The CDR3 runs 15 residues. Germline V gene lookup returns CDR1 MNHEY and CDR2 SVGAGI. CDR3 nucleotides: TGTGCCAGCAGTTACTCGATTACAGGATCCTACGAGCAGTACTTC. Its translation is CASSYSITGSYEQYF.

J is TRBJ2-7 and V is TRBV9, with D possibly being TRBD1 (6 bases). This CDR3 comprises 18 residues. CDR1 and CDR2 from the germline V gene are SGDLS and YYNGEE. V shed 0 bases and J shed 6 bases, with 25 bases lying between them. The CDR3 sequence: CASSVGSGAGAPLGEQYF. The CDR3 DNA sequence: TGTGCCAGCAGCGTAGGTTCAGGGGCAGGCGCCCCTTTAGGCGAGCAGTACTTC. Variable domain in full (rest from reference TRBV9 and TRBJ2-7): DSGVTQTPKHLITATGQRVTLRCSPRSGDLSVYWYQQSLDQGLQFLIQYYNGEERAKGNILERFSAQQFPDLHSELNLSSLELGDSALYFCASSVGSGAGAPLGEQYFGPGTRLTVT.

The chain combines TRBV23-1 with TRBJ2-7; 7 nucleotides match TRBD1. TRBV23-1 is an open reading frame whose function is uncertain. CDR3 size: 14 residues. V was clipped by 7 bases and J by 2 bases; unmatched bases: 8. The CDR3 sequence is CASTPVGTAYEQYF. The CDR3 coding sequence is TGCGCCAGCACCCCGGTCGGGACAGCCTACGAGCAGTACTTC.